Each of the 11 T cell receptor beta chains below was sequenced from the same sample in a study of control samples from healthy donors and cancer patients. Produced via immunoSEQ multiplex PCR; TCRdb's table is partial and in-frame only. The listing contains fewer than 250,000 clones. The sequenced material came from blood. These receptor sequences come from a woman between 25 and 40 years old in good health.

The DNA for the CDR3 is TGTGCCAGCACTCTCAGGACAGGGGGAAATGAGCAGTTCTTC. It is translated as CASTLRTGGNEQFF. The chain joins TRBV6-5 to TRBJ2-1, with 10 bases aligning to TRBD1. Germline V gene data show CDR1 as MNHEY and CDR2 as SVGAGI. CDR3 size: 14 residues. The J segment lost 7 bases and the V segment lost 7 bases, leaving 7 bases of the junction unmatched.

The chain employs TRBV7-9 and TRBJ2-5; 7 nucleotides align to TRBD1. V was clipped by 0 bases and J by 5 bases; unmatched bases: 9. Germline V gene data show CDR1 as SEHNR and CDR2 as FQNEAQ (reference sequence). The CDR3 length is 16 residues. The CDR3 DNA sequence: TGTGCCAGCAGCTTAGCGCTGGCAGGGGGAAGGGAGACCCAGTACTTC. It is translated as CASSLALAGGRETQYF. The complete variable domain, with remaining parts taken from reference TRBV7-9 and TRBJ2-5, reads DTGVSQNPRHKITKRGQNVTFRCDPISEHNRLYWYRQTLGQGPEFLTYFQNEAQLEKSRLLSDRFSAERPKGSFSTLEIQRTEQGDSAMYLCASSLALAGGRETQYFGPGTRLLVL.

Here the CDR3 reads CASSFPGTASGNTIYF. Written as DNA, the CDR3 is TGTGCCAGCAGTTTTCCAGGGACCGCATCTGGAAACACCATATATTTT. The chain carries TRBV28 and TRBJ1-3; TRBD1 might be the D (5 bases). CDR1 and CDR2 from the germline V gene are MDHEN and SYDVKM. The V gene lost 3 bases and the J gene lost 1 base, with 13 bases spanning the gap. The CDR3 loop spans 16 amino acids.

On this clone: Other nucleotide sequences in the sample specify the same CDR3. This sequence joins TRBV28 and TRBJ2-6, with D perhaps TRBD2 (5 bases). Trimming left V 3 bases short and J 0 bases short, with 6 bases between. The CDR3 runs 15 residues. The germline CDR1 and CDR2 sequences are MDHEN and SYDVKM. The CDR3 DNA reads TGTGCCAGCAGTTTGGGAGCCTCTGGGGCCAACGTCCTGACTTTC. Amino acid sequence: CASSLGASGANVLTF.

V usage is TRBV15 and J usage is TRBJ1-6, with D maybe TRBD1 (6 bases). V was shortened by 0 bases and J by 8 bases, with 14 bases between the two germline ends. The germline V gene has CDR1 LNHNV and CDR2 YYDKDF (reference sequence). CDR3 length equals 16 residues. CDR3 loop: CATSRDGRGADSPLHF. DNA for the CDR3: TGTGCCACCAGCAGAGATGGTAGGGGGGCAGATTCACCCCTCCACTTT.

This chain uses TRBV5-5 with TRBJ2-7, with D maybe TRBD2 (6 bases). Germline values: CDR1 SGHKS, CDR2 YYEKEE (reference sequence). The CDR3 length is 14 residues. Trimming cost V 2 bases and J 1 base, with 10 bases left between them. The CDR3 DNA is TGTGCCAGCAGCTTTTGGGCGGGGTCCTACGAGCAGTACTTC. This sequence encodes CASSFWAGSYEQYF.

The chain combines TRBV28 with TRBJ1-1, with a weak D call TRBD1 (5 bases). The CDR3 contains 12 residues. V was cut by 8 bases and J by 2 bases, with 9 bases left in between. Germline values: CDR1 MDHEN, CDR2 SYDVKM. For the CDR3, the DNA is TGTGCCAGCGGGGCTCTAAACACTGAAGCTTTCTTT. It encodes CASGALNTEAFF.

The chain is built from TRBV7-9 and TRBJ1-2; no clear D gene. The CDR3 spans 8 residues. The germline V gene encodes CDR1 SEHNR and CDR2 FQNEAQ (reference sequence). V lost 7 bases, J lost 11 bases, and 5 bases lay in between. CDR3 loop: CASTTYTF. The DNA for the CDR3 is TGTGCCAGCACCACTTACACCTTC.

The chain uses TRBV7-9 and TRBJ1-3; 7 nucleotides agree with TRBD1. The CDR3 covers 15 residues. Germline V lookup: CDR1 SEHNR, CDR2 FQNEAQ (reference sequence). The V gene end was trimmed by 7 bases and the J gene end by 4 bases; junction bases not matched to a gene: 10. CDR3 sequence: CASTKGGPAGNTIYF. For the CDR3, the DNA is TGTGCCAGCACCAAAGGGGGCCCAGCGGGAAACACCATATATTTT.

The DNA of the CDR3 is TGTGCCAGCAGCCGAACAACAGGGGGCGATGGTCAGCCCCAGTATTTT. As protein: CASSRTTGGDGQPQYF. The chain employs TRBV4-2 and TRBJ1-5; 9 bases are shared with TRBD1. The closer fit of TRBJ2-3 to the DNA end suggests the J call may be wrong. This CDR3 is built from 16 residues. Germline V gene lookup returns CDR1 LGHNA and CDR2 YNFKEQ.

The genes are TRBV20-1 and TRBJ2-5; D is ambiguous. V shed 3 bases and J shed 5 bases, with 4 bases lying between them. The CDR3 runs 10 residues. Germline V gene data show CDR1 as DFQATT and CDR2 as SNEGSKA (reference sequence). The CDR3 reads CSAREETQYF. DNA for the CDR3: TGCAGTGCTAGGGAGGAGACCCAGTACTTC.